This entry describes one T cell receptor beta chain. Antigen: not known. There are 17 residues in the CDR3. CDR1 and CDR2 (germline): LGHNA, YSLEER. The V end was cut by 0 bases, the J end by 6 bases, with 19 bases between. The entry originates in a study of T cell responses to AZD1222 COVID-19 vaccine. Study-level points and caveats: The number of AZD1222 recipients seropositive at baseline was only five to seven. No day 14 peak samples; only post-peak repertoires were characterized.

The assay was immunoSEQ multiplex PCR, and TCRdb's table has in-frame clones only and misses some. The table records about 100,000 clones, roughly 84% of them present only once. The chain uses TRBV4-3 and TRBJ2-3; possible D gene TRBD2, 7 bases. The sample here was peripheral blood, taken on day 0 of AZD1222 vaccination. The receptor was derived from an adult in good health. The CDR3 coding sequence is TGCGCCAGCAGCCAAGATTGGCTAGCGGAGAGGGGGGATACGCAGTATTTT. Its protein is CASSQDWLAERGDTQYF.